The clone carrying this T cell receptor beta chain occurred a few times. The CDR3 runs 15 residues. V was trimmed by 6 bases and J by 4 bases, leaving 15 bases between them. Germline CDR1 is SEHNR and CDR2 is FQNEAQ (reference sequence). Under the authors' procedure: The authors estimated nucleated cell counts from reference gene primer amplification. Assay used: immunoSEQ multiplex PCR; TCRdb lists only in-frame clones, some missing. Clone size and V and J calls were adopted from that table, with D and trimming inferred from the DNA. The profile shows more than 85,000 clones, approximately 86% of them singletons. This sample is part of a study of blood T cell repertoires in COVID-19. Overall study: Some COVID-19 samples were acute and others convalescent; all came from the United States, Italy and Spain. The analysed material was cDNA or gDNA that came from T cells, B-cell-depleted T cells, or PBMCs.

This clonotype originated in a man aged 50-59 years with active or convalescent COVID-19. This chain connects TRBV7-9 to TRBJ1-4; D gene unclear. The material sequenced was peripheral blood. This chain's CDR3 is CASRRNSALNEKLFF. CDR3 nucleotide sequence: TGTGCCAGCAGACGAAACAGTGCACTTAATGAAAAACTGTTTTTT.